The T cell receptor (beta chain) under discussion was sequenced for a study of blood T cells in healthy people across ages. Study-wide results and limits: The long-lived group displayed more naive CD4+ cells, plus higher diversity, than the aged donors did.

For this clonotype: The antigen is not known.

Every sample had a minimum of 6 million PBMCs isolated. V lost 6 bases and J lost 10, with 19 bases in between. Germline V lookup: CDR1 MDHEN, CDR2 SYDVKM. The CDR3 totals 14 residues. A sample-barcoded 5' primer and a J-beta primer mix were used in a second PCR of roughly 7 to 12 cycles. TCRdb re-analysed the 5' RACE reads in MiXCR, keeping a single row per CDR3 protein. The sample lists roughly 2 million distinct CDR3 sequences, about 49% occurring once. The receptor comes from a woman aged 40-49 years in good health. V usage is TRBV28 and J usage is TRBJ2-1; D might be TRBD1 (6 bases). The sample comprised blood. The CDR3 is CASRPPPPRGEQFF. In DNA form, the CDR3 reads TGTGCCAGCAGACCTCCCCCCCCCAGGGGCGAGCAGTTCTTC.